The 23 T cell receptor beta chains below were found in one sample sequenced in a study of blood T cell repertoires in COVID-19. The repertoire was sequenced with immunoSEQ multiplex PCR; TCRdb's copy has only in-frame clones and lacks some. This repertoire shows around 270,000 clones, approximately 88% found once; its top ten account for 2.5% to 4%. The sequenced sample consisted of PBMCs or T cells enriched from blood (not recorded which). Every receptor here comes from a middle-aged woman who had been exposed to COVID-19.

This chain connects TRBV12-3 or TRBV12-4 to TRBJ1-2; 8 bases agree with TRBD1. V gave up 6 bases and J gave up 9 bases; unmatched junction bases: 9. The CDR3 is made up of 13 amino acids. The CDR3 protein is CASSRGQGVSYTF. CDR3 DNA sequence: TGTGCCAGCAGCCGAGGACAGGGCGTGAGCTACACCTTC.

This chain joins TRBV12-3 or TRBV12-4 and TRBJ1-4; D remains ambiguous. This CDR3 comprises 12 residues. The V and J ends lost 3 bases and 11 bases respectively, with 10 bases between them. The CDR3 DNA is TGTGCCAGCAGTTTGGCGGGCAGTAAACTGTTTTTT. The encoded protein is CASSLAGSKLFF.

This chain uses TRBV6-6 with TRBJ2-7, with D possibly being TRBD2 (6 bases). V lost 2 bases and J 6 bases, leaving 11 bases between the germline ends. The length of the CDR3 is 13 residues. The V gene's germline CDR1 is MNHNY and CDR2 SVGAGI (reference sequence). CDR3 in DNA: TGTGCCAGCAGTTACGGCGGGATTGGCGAGCAGTACGTC. Encoded protein: CASSYGGIGEQYV.

The table lists this clone with a count of one. The V and J genes are TRBV27 and TRBJ2-7; D perhaps matches TRBD1 (6 bases). Looked up from germline, CDR1 is MNHEY and CDR2 is SMNVEV (reference sequence). V was cut by 2 bases and J by 3 bases, with 14 bases left in between. The CDR3 is 15 amino acids. In DNA form, the CDR3 reads TGTGCCAGCAGTTTAAGGGCAGGGGCGGTCTACGAGCAGTACGTC. Its translation is CASSLRAGAVYEQYV.

This clone was found once. The rearrangement links TRBV7-2 to TRBJ2-7; 7 positions agree with TRBD1. Unmatched junction bases numbered 8, after V lost 3 bases and J lost 0 bases. CDR1 is SGHTA, CDR2 FQGNSA, per germline. The CDR3 covers 16 residues. The chain's CDR3 is CASSFVTGTASYEQYF. The CDR3 bases are TGTGCCAGCAGCTTTGTAACAGGGACAGCCTCCTACGAGCAGTACTTC.

This clone was found a few times. The chain has TRBV6-5 and TRBJ1-2, with D perhaps TRBD1 (6 bases). The CDR3 length is 15 residues. Germline V CDR1 and CDR2: MNHEY, SVGAGI. Trimming stripped 5 bases from V and 0 bases from J, with 13 bases between. As DNA, the CDR3 is TGTGCCAGCAGTCGAGACAGGAACCCTAACTATGGCTACACCTTC. Protein sequence: CASSRDRNPNYGYTF.

V and J are TRBV3-1 (or the pseudogene TRBV3-2) and TRBJ1-6; D unresolved. The CDR3 covers 12 residues. Trimming removed 1 base at V and 10 bases at J, with 5 bases between. Germline V gives CDR1 LGHDT, CDR2 YNNKEL (reference sequence). This chain's CDR3 is CASSQASSPLHF. CDR3 coding DNA: TGTGCCAGCAGCCAAGCATCCTCACCCCTCCACTTT.

The chain carries TRBV25-1 and TRBJ1-2; 7 nucleotides agree with TRBD1. The V gene's germline CDR1 is MGHDK and CDR2 SYGVNS. This CDR3 contains 16 residues. J lost 6 bases, V lost 2 bases, and 12 bases had no gene match. Here the CDR3 reads CASSEPGEGQRDGYTF. Written as DNA, the CDR3 is TGTGCCAGCAGTGAACCGGGCGAGGGACAGCGCGATGGCTACACCTTC.

This sequence joins TRBV29-1 and TRBJ1-4, with D possibly matching TRBD1 (5 bases). This CDR3 contains 14 residues. Between the trimmed V and J ends, which lost 4 bases and 5 bases, there was a span of 14 bases. Germline V gene data show CDR1 as SQVTM and CDR2 as ANQGSEA. Written as DNA, the CDR3 is TGCAGCGTTGGGGGGACTTTGGGAAATGAAAAACTGTTTTTT. Amino acid sequence: CSVGGTLGNEKLFF.

The chain has TRBV5-8 and TRBJ2-1; D is uncertain. The CDR3 contains 12 residues. Looked up from germline, CDR1 is SGHTS and CDR2 is YDEGEE. Trimming shortened V by 1 base and J by 9 bases, and 8 bases separated the two germline ends. Written as DNA, the CDR3 is TGTGCCAGCAGCTTGTTCGCGGTTGAGCAGTTCTTC. Protein product: CASSLFAVEQFF.

The rearrangement joins TRBV13 to TRBJ2-1; the D gene is possibly TRBD1 (5 bases). From germline, CDR1 is PRHDT and CDR2 FYEKMQ (reference sequence). V was clipped by 0 bases and J by 7 bases, with 13 bases between them. The CDR3 consists of 15 residues. CDR3 sequence: CASSLGQAVRNEQFF. The CDR3 DNA reads TGTGCCAGCAGCTTAGGACAGGCGGTCCGAAATGAGCAGTTCTTC. The full variable domain, its missing parts supplied by reference TRBV13 and TRBJ2-1, is AAGVIQSPRHLIKEKRETATLKCYPIPRHDTVYWYQQGPGQDPQFLISFYEKMQSDKGSIPDRFSAQQFSDYHSELNMSSLELGDSALYFCASSLGQAVRNEQFFGPGTRLTVL.

V gene TRBV10-3 combines with J gene TRBJ1-5; D call uncertain. This CDR3 is built from 14 residues. V was cut by 2 bases and J by 1 base, with 6 bases left in between. Germline CDR1 reads ENHRY; CDR2 reads SYGVKD. The CDR3: CAISESTSNQPQHF. The CDR3 DNA is TGTGCCATCAGTGAGAGCACGAGCAATCAGCCCCAGCATTTT.

The chain couples TRBV13 to TRBJ2-1; the match to TRBD2 covers 11 bases. Per the germline V gene, CDR1 is PRHDT and CDR2 is FYEKMQ (reference sequence). CDR3 length equals 17 residues. V lost 5 bases, J lost 5 bases, and 11 bases stayed unmatched. In nucleotides, the CDR3 is TGTGCCAGCAGCCCGAGAAAGGGACTAGCGGCCAACAATGAGCAGTTCTTC. It yields the protein CASSPRKGLAANNEQFF.

The gene calls are TRBV6-5 and TRBJ1-5; 8 nucleotides match TRBD1. The CDR3 runs 14 residues. Germline trimming cut 6 bases from V and 6 bases from J; bases unmatched to any gene: 7. Germline V gene data show CDR1 as MNHEY and CDR2 as SVGAGI. CDR3 sequence reads: CASSPGTGGQPQHF. The CDR3 nucleotides are TGTGCCAGCAGCCCCGGGACAGGAGGTCAGCCCCAGCATTTT.

To note about this clone: One end of the junction fails to match germline, which may point to a read error. The chain uses TRBV5-1 and TRBJ2-2; D perhaps matches TRBD1 (6 bases). This CDR3 has 12 amino acids. Germline V gene sequence: CDR1 SGHRS, CDR2 YFSETQ. CDR3 region: CASSKTGEELFF. The CDR3 DNA reads TGTGCCAGCAGCAAGACAGGCGAGGAGCTGTTTTTT.

This clone was observed a handful of times. The chain links TRBV21-1 to TRBJ1-1; the DNA was not compared with TRBD1, the D call given in the table. TRBV21-1 is noted as a pseudogene. The CDR3 is 16 residues long. The CDR3 protein is CASSKVPHADGTEAFF. The CDR3 DNA sequence: TGTGCCAGCAGCAAAGTTCCACACGCCGATGGCACTGAAGCTTTCTTT.

The chain recombines TRBV28 with TRBJ1-1; D not resolved. V was cut by 5 bases and J by 0 bases, with 10 bases left in between. The germline V gene encodes CDR1 MDHEN and CDR2 SYDVKM. The CDR3 is 14 amino acids. As DNA, the CDR3 is TGTGCCAGCAGTGCAACACCAATGAACACTGAAGCTTTCTTT. Translated: CASSATPMNTEAFF. Variable domain in full (rest from reference TRBV28 and TRBJ1-1): DVKVTQSSRYLVKRTGEKVFLECVQDMDHENMFWYRQDPGLGLRLIYFSYDVKMKEKGDIPEGYSVSREKKERFSLILESASTNQTSMYLCASSATPMNTEAFFGQGTRLTVV.

This chain links TRBV28 with TRBJ1-5, with a weak D call TRBD1 (5 bases). The CDR3 length is 15 residues. Germline V gene data show CDR1 as MDHEN and CDR2 as SYDVKM. Trimming stripped 2 bases from V and 8 bases from J, with 16 bases between. The CDR3 coding sequence is TGTGCCAGCAGTTTAGCCAGGGAAGTTAATAAGCCCCAGCATTTT. This encodes CASSLAREVNKPQHF.

This chain uses TRBV6-2 or TRBV6-3 with TRBJ1-2, with TRBD1 matching over 7 bases. The CDR3 runs 12 residues. Germline V gene lookup returns CDR1 MNHEY and CDR2 SVGEGT. The V gene end was trimmed by 3 bases and the J gene end by 8 bases; junction bases not matched to a gene: 3. The DNA of the CDR3 is TGTGCCAGCAGTTATAACAGGGGCGGCTACACCTTC. Amino acids: CASSYNRGGYTF.

The V and J genes are TRBV7-2 and TRBJ1-5; D may be TRBD1 (5 bases). Germline CDR1 and CDR2: SGHTA and FQGNSA. Trimming took 3 bases from V and 2 from J, leaving 5 bases between them. CDR3 length: 13 amino acids. CDR3 nucleotides: TGTGCCAGCAGCTTCAGGGGCAATCAGCCCCAGCATTTT. Amino acids: CASSFRGNQPQHF.

This clone was seen only a few times. V gene TRBV3-1 (or the pseudogene TRBV3-2) combines with J gene TRBJ2-2; D is unresolved. V was cut by 3 bases and J by 4 bases, with 9 bases left in between. Germline values: CDR1 LGHDT, CDR2 YNNKEL (reference sequence). CDR3 length equals 14 residues. CDR3 sequence (DNA): TGTGCCAGCAGCCATGCTGTCAGCACCGGGGAGCTGTTTTTT. Residues: CASSHAVSTGELFF.

The V call is TRBV25-1, the J call TRBJ2-5; D is possibly TRBD2 (6 bases). V was shortened by 4 bases and J by 9 bases, with 15 bases between the two germline ends. Germline CDR1 MGHDK, CDR2 SYGVNS. This CDR3 comprises 13 residues. The CDR3 protein is CASSARTAGPQYF. Written as DNA, the CDR3 is TGTGCCAGCAGTGCAAGGACCGCGGGGCCCCAGTACTTC.

The rearrangement joins TRBV7-2 to TRBJ1-2, with D maybe TRBD1 (5 bases). This CDR3 comprises 12 residues. V was cut by 5 bases and J by 11 bases, with 15 bases left in between. Germline V CDR1 and CDR2: SGHTA, FQGNSA. The CDR3 sequence: CASSARGGGYTF. For the CDR3, the DNA is TGTGCCAGCAGCGCAAGGGGCGGGGGGTACACCTTC.